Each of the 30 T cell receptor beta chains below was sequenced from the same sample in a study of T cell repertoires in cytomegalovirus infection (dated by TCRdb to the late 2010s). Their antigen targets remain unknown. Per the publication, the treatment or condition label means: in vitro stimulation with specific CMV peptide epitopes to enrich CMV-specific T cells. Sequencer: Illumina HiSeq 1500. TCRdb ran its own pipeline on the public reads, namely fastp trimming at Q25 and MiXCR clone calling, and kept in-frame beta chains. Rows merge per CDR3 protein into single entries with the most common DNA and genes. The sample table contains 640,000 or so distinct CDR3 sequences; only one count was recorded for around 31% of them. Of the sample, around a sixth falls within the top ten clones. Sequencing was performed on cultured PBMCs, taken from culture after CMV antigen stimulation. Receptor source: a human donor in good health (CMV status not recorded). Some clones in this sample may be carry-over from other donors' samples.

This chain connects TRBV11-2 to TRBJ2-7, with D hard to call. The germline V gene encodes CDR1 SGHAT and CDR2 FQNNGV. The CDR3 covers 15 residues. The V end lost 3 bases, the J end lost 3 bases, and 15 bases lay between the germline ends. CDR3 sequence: CASSFSGSQIYEQYF. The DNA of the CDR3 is TGTGCCAGCAGCTTCAGTGGCAGCCAAATCTACGAGCAGTACTTC.

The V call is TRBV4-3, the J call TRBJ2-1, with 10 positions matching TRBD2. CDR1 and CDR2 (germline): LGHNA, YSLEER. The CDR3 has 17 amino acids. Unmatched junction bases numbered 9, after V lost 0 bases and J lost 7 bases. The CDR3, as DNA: TGCGCCAGCAGCCAAGATTGGTTAGCGGGAGGTGGAAATGAGCAGTTCTTC. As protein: CASSQDWLAGGGNEQFF.

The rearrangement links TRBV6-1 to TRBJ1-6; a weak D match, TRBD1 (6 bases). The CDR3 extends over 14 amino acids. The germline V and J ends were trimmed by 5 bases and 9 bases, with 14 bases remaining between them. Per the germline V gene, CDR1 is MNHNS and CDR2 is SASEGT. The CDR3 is CASSNRVGSSPLHF. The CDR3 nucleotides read TGTGCCAGCAGTAACAGGGTCGGAAGTTCACCCCTCCACTTT.

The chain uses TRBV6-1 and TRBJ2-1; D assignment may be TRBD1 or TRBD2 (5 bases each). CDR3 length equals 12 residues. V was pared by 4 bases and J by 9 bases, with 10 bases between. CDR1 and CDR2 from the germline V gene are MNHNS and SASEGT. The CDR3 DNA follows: TGTGCCAGCAGTGTGGGACCCGGTGAGCAGTTCTTC. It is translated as CASSVGPGEQFF.

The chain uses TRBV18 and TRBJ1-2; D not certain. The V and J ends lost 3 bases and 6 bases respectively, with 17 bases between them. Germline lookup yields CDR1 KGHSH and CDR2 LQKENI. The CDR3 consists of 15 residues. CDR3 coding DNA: TGTGCCAGCTCACCTTTCGCCGATATGCGGAATGGCTACACCTTC. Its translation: CASSPFADMRNGYTF.

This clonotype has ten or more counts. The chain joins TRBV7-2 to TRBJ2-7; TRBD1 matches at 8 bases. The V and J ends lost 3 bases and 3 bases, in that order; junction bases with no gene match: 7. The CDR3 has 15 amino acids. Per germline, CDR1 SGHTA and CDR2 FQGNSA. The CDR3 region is CASSFRQGLGYEQYF. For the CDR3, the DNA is TGTGCCAGCAGCTTCAGACAGGGGTTGGGCTACGAGCAGTACTTC. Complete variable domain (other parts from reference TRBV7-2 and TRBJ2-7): GAGVSQSPSNKVTEKGKDVELRCDPISGHTALYWYRQSLGQGLEFLIYFQGNSAPDKSGLPSDRFSAERTGGSVSTLTIQRTQQEDSAVYLCASSFRQGLGYEQYFGPGTRLTVT.

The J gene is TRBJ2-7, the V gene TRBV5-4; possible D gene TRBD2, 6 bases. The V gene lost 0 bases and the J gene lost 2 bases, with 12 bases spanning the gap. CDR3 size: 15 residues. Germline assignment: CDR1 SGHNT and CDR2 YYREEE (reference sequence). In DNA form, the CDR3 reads TGTGCCAGCAGCTTGGATAATCAGCGGGCCTACGAGCAGTACTTC. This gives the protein CASSLDNQRAYEQYF.

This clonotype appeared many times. The CDR3 region has the DNA TGTGCCAGCAAACAGCGGGGGGCCTACAATGAGCAGTTCTTC. This codes for CASKQRGAYNEQFF. The chain joins TRBV7-2 to TRBJ2-1, with TRBD2 identical over 9 bases. CDR1 and CDR2 (germline): SGHTA, FQGNSA. There are 14 residues in the CDR3. The J segment lost 2 bases and the V segment lost 7 bases, leaving 3 bases of the junction unmatched.

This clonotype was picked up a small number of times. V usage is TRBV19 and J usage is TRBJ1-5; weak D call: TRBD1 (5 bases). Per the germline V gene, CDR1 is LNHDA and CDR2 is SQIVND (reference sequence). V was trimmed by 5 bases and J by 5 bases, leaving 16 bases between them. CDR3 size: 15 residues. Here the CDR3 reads CASSRTDGGYQPQHF. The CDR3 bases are TGTGCCAGTAGTCGCACGGACGGGGGTTATCAGCCCCAGCATTTT.

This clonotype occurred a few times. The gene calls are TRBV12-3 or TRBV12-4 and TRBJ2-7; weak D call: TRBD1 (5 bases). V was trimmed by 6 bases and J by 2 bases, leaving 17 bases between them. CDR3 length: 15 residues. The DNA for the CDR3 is TGTGCCAGCAGCTCACCCCCCCAAGGGGCCTACGAGCAGTACTTC. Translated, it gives CASSSPPQGAYEQYF.

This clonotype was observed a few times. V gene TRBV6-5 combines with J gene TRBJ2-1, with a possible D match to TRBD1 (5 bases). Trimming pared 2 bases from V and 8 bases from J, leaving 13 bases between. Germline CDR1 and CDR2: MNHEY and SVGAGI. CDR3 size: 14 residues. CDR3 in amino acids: CASSYRNQGDEQFF. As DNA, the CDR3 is TGTGCCAGCAGTTACCGAAATCAAGGGGATGAGCAGTTCTTC.

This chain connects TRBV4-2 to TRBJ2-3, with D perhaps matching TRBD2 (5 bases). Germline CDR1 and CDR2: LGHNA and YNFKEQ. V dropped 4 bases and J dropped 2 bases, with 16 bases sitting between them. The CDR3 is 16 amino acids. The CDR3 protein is CASSPGLSAPTDTQYF. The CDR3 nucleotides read TGTGCCAGCAGCCCCGGACTGTCCGCGCCCACAGATACGCAGTATTTT.

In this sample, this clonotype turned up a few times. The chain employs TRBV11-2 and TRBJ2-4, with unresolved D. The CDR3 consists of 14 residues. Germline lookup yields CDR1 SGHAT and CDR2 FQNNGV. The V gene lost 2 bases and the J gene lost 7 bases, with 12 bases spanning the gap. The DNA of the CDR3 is TGTGCCAGCAGCTTACCCCAGGCCACTAACATTCAGTACTTC. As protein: CASSLPQATNIQYF.

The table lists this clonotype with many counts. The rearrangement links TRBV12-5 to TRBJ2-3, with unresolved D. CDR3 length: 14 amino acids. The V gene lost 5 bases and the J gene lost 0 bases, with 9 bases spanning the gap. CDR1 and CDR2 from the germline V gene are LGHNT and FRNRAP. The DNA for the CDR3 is TGTGCTAGTGGTAACGGACGGAGCACAGATACGCAGTATTTT. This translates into CASGNGRSTDTQYF.

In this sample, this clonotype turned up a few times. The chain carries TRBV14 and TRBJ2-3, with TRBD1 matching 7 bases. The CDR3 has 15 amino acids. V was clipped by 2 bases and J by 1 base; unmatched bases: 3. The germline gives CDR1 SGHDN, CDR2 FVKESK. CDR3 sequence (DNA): TGTGCCAGCAGCCAATGGGACAGCCGCACAGATACGCAGTATTTT. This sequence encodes CASSQWDSRTDTQYF.

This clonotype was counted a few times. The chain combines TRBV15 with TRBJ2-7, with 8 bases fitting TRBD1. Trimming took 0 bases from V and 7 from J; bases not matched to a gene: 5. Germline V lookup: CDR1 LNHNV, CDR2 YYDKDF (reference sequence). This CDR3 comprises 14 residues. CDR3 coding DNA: TGTGCCACCAGCAGAGAAGGGACAGGCGATGAGCAGTACTTC. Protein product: CATSREGTGDEQYF.

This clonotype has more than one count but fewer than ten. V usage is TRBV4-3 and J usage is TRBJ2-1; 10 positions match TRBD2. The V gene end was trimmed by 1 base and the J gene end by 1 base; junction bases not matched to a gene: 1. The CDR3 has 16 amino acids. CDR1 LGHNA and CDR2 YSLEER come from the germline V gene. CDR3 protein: CASSQGAGGSYNEQFF. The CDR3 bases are TGCGCCAGCAGCCAAGGAGCGGGGGGGTCCTACAATGAGCAGTTCTTC.

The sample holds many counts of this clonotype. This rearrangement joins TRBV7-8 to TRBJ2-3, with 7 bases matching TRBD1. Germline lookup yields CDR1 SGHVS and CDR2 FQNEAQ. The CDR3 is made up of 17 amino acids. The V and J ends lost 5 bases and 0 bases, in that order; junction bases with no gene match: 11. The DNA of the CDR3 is TGTGCCAGCAGCAAGACAGGGTCGAGGGATAGCACAGATACGCAGTATTTT. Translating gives CASSKTGSRDSTDTQYF.

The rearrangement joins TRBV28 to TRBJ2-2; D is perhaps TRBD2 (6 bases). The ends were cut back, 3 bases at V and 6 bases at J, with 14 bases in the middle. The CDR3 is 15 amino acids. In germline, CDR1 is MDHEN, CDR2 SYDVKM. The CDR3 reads CASSFSGVNSGELFF. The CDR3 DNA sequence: TGTGCCAGCAGTTTTTCGGGGGTAAATTCCGGGGAGCTGTTTTTT.

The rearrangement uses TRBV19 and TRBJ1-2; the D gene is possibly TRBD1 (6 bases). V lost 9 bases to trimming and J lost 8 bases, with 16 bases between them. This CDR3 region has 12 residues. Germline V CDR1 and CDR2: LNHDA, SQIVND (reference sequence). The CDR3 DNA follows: TGTGCCAGCAAGGACCCAGGGGAAGGCTACACCTTC. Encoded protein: CASKDPGEGYTF.

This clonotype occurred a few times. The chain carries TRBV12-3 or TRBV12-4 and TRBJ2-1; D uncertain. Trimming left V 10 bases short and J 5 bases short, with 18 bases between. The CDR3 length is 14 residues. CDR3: CAIGNLDGHNEQFF. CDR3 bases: TGTGCCATTGGTAACCTCGACGGGCACAATGAGCAGTTCTTC.

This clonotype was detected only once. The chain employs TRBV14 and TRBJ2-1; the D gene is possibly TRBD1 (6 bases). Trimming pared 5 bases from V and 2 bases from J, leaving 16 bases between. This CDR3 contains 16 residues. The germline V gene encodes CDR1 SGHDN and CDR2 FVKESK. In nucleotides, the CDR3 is TGTGCCAGCAGCTCTCAAGGGACACCTACCTACAATGAGCAGTTCTTC. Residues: CASSSQGTPTYNEQFF.

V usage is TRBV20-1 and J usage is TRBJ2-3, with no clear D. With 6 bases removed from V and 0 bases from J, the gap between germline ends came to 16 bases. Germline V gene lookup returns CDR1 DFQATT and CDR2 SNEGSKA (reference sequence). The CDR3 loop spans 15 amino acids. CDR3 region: CSAHPAATSTDTQYF. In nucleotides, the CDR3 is TGCAGTGCCCACCCCGCGGCAACTAGCACAGATACGCAGTATTTT.

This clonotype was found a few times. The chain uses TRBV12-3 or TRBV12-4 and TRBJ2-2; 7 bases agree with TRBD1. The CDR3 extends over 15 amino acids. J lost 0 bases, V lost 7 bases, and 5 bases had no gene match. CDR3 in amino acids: CASNSGTANTGELFF. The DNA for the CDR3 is TGTGCCAGCAACTCAGGGACAGCGAACACCGGGGAGCTGTTTTTT.

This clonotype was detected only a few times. CDR3 protein: CASSYSMGTKIYEQYF. The CDR3 bases are TGTGCCAGCAGTTACTCGATGGGGACTAAGATTTACGAGCAGTACTTC. This chain connects TRBV6-6 to TRBJ2-7, with TRBD2 identical over 7 bases. This CDR3 is 16 amino acids long. Germline assignment: CDR1 MNHNY and CDR2 SVGAGI (reference sequence). Trimming at V came to 0 bases and at J to 4 bases, leaving 9 bases not matched to a gene.

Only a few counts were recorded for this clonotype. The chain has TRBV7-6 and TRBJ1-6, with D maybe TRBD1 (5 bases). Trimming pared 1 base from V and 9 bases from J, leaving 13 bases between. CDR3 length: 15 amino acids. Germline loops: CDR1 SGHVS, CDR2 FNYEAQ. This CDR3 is CASSLEGTVGSPLHF. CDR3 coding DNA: TGTGCCAGCAGCTTAGAGGGGACTGTAGGTTCACCCCTCCACTTT. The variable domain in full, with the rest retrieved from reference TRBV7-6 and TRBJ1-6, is GAGVSQSPRYKVTKRGQDVALRCDPISGHVSLYWYRQALGQGPEFLTYFNYEAQQDKSGLPNDRFSAERPEGSISTLTIQRTEQRDSAMYRCASSLEGTVGSPLHFGNGTRLTVT.

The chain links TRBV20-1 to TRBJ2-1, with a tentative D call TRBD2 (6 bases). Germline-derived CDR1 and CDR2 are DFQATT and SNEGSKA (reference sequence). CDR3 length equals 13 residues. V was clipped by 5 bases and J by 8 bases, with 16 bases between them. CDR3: CSADLGTLDEQFF. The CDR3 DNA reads TGCAGTGCTGATCTCGGGACTCTGGATGAGCAGTTCTTC.

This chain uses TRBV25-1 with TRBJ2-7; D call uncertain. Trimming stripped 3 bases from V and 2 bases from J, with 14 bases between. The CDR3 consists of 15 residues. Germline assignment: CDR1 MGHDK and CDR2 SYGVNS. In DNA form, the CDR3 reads TGTGCCAGCAGTGACACCTCTACCTCAACCTACGAGCAGTACTTC. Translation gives CASSDTSTSTYEQYF.

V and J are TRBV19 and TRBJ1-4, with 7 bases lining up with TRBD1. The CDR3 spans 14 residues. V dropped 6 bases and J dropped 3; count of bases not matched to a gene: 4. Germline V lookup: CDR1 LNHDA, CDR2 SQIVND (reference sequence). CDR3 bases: TGTGCCAGTAGCGCGGGACAGCCTAATGAAAAACTGTTTTTT. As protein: CASSAGQPNEKLFF.

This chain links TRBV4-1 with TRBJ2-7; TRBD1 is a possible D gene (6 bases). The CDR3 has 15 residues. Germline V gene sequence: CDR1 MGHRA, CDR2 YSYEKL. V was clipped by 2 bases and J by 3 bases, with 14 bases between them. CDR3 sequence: CASSQPTQGRYEQYF. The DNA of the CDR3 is TGCGCCAGCAGCCAACCGACACAGGGCCGCTACGAGCAGTACTTC.